The next 21 T cell receptor beta chains were all read from a single sample in a study of response to subunit inactivated influenza vaccine listed by TCRdb under 2018. The library was made by RT-PCR. The instrument given in TCRdb is Illumina HiSeq 2500. Through fastp at Q25 and MiXCR, TCRdb rebuilt clones from the public reads, retaining in-frame beta chains. Every entry covers one CDR3 protein and lists the most common genes and DNA from its rows. This sample has roughly 780,000 distinct CDR3 sequences in its table, and approximately 17% of those were observed once. The biggest ten clones account for about a tenth of the sample. The sequencing used PBMCs from blood, collected less than 6 days after vaccination. Receptors originate from a man in his fifties who received an inactivated influenza vaccine. Donor details come from another sample of the same person, matched by shared clones.

This clonotype was seen many times. The rearrangement joins TRBV6-1 to TRBJ1-2; D uncertain. With 1 base removed from V and 3 bases from J, the gap between germline ends came to 9 bases. This CDR3 is 14 amino acids long. Germline loops: CDR1 MNHNS, CDR2 SASEGT. The DNA for the CDR3 is TGTGCCAGCAGTGAAGGACACCGGGACTATGGCTACACCTTC. It yields the protein CASSEGHRDYGYTF.

The chain is built from TRBV27 and TRBJ2-5; D tentatively reads TRBD1 or TRBD2 (5 bases each). CDR1 is MNHEY, CDR2 SMNVEV, per germline (reference sequence). Trimming removed 4 bases from V and 7 bases from J, with 19 bases in between. This CDR3 spans 15 amino acids. The CDR3 DNA follows: TGTGCCAGCAGTTCCCCTCCATCGGGGCATGGGACCCAGTACTTC. Protein sequence: CASSSPPSGHGTQYF.

This rearrangement joins TRBV6-1 to TRBJ2-7; tentatively, D is TRBD2 (5 bases). Germline values: CDR1 MNHNS, CDR2 SASEGT. Trimming stripped 4 bases from V and 3 bases from J, with 13 bases between. CDR3 length equals 14 residues. The CDR3 sequence: CASSVEAVIYEQYF. The CDR3 region has the DNA TGTGCCAGCAGTGTAGAAGCGGTCATCTACGAGCAGTACTTC.

This clonotype has at least ten counts. The chain is built from TRBV25-1 and TRBJ2-1, with TRBD1 identical over 10 bases. Trimming removed 8 bases from V and 4 bases from J; junction bases left unmatched: 8. The length of the CDR3 is 15 residues. Germline CDR1 and CDR2: MGHDK and SYGVNS. For the CDR3, the DNA is TGTGCCAGCCGGGGGGGGGACAGGGGATACAATGAGCAGTTCTTC. Its protein is CASRGGDRGYNEQFF.

This chain connects TRBV13 to TRBJ2-7; TRBD2 matches at 7 bases. CDR1 PRHDT and CDR2 FYEKMQ come from the germline V gene (reference sequence). Germline trimming cut 5 bases from V and 0 bases from J; bases unmatched to any gene: 7. The CDR3 is 15 amino acids. The CDR3 DNA reads TGTGCCAGCAGCCCTCGGACTAGAAGCTCCTACGAGCAGTACTTC. Translated: CASSPRTRSSYEQYF.

The table lists this clonotype with a few counts. V is TRBV7-9 and J is TRBJ1-4; perhaps TRBD1 as D (6 bases). The germline CDR1 and CDR2 sequences are SEHNR and FQNEAQ (reference sequence). This CDR3 has 15 amino acids. Trimming left V 1 base short and J 4 bases short, with 10 bases between. Here the CDR3 reads CASSLGTAFNEKLFF. The CDR3 nucleotides read TGTGCCAGCAGCTTAGGGACAGCATTTAATGAAAAACTGTTTTTT. The full variable domain, its missing parts supplied by reference TRBV7-9 and TRBJ1-4, is DTGVSQNPRHKITKRGQNVTFRCDPISEHNRLYWYRQTLGQGPEFLTYFQNEAQLEKSRLLSDRFSAERPKGSFSTLEIQRTEQGDSAMYLCASSLGTAFNEKLFFGSGTQLSVL.

Ten or more counts support this clonotype. The chain combines TRBV6-5 with TRBJ2-1, with D possibly being TRBD1 (6 bases). V dropped 6 bases and J dropped 12 bases, with 15 bases sitting between them. This CDR3 region has 12 residues. In germline, CDR1 is MNHEY, CDR2 SVGAGI. CDR3 bases: TGTGCCAGCAGAACCGGGACAAGTCGGCAGTTCTTC. Protein product: CASRTGTSRQFF.

This clonotype was seen at least ten times. The chain carries TRBV12-3 or TRBV12-4 and TRBJ2-2; TRBD2 might be the D (6 bases). V was pared by 7 bases and J by 2 bases, with 11 bases between. This CDR3 is built from 14 residues. CDR3: CASTPGLNTGELFF. The DNA for the CDR3 is TGTGCCAGCACCCCGGGACTCAACACCGGGGAGCTGTTTTTT.

The chain joins TRBV27 to TRBJ2-7, with 11 bases fitting TRBD2. V lost 5 bases, J lost 4 bases, and 7 bases stayed unmatched. The CDR3 loop spans 15 amino acids. Germline V gene sequence: CDR1 MNHEY, CDR2 SMNVEV (reference sequence). The CDR3 protein is CASSGLAGGGYEQYF. For the CDR3, the DNA is TGTGCCAGCAGTGGATTAGCGGGAGGGGGGTACGAGCAGTACTTC.

This chain links TRBV5-1 with TRBJ2-7, with TRBD1 identical over 10 bases. CDR3 length equals 14 residues. The trim removed 4 bases at V and 6 bases at J, leaving 7 bases unmatched. CDR1 is SGHRS, CDR2 YFSETQ, per germline. This CDR3 reads CASSLLTGGREQYF. CDR3 nucleotide sequence: TGCGCCAGCAGCCTACTGACAGGGGGCCGCGAGCAGTACTTC.

The CDR3 region is CASSFNRRPYNEQFF. The CDR3 DNA reads as TGTGCCAGCAGTTTCAACAGGCGACCCTACAATGAGCAGTTCTTC. V and J are TRBV12-3 or TRBV12-4 and TRBJ2-1, with D tentatively TRBD1 (5 bases). V was shortened by 3 bases and J by 2 bases, with 11 bases between the two germline ends. CDR3 size: 15 residues.

The J gene is TRBJ1-5, the V gene TRBV28; maybe TRBD1 (5 bases). V was cut by 5 bases and J by 6 bases, with 26 bases left in between. This CDR3 has 18 residues. In germline, CDR1 is MDHEN, CDR2 SYDVKM. The CDR3 bases are TGTGCCAGCAGTAAGGTCCTTAAAGGGGCAGGAGCAACTCAGCCCCAGCATTTT. Translating it yields CASSKVLKGAGATQPQHF.

The CDR3, as DNA: TGTGCCAGCAGCCCTCATTTTGTGGGGACCCAAGAGACCCAGTACTTC. Translated: CASSPHFVGTQETQYF. This chain uses TRBV12-3 or TRBV12-4 with TRBJ2-5, with D tentatively TRBD1 or TRBD2 (5 bases each). Trimming removed 6 bases from V and 1 base from J, with 18 bases in between. The CDR3 consists of 16 residues.

This clonotype was picked up a small number of times. This chain uses TRBV6-2 or TRBV6-3 with TRBJ2-1, with TRBD1 matching over 9 bases. Germline trimming cut 7 bases from V and 5 bases from J; bases unmatched to any gene: 18. This CDR3 has 18 residues. Germline lookup yields CDR1 MNHEY and CDR2 SVGEGT. The DNA of the CDR3 is TGTGCCAGCACGTCCCGGGACAGGGTAAATCGGGTCGACAATGAGCAGTTCTTC. Encoded protein: CASTSRDRVNRVDNEQFF.

V is TRBV9 and J is TRBJ2-1; D is perhaps TRBD1 (5 bases). The CDR3 covers 14 residues. Germline values: CDR1 SGDLS, CDR2 YYNGEE. With 5 bases removed from V and 9 bases from J, the gap between germline ends came to 18 bases. Written as DNA, the CDR3 is TGTGCCAGCAGAGCAGGGTGGGGTCTCAGTGAGCAGTTCTTC. Encoded protein: CASRAGWGLSEQFF.

This clonotype appeared many times. The chain recombines TRBV5-1 with TRBJ2-1; no clear D gene. Deletions cut 4 bases from V and 0 bases from J, with 5 bases between. Germline CDR1 and CDR2: SGHRS and YFSETQ. The CDR3 is 13 amino acids. The CDR3 spells CASSKSSYNEQFF. The DNA of the CDR3 is TGCGCCAGCAGCAAGAGCTCCTACAATGAGCAGTTCTTC.

The chain couples TRBV5-1 to TRBJ1-1, with 7 bases aligning to TRBD1. The CDR3 contains 15 residues. After removal of 9 bases from V and 5 bases from J, the junction contained 16 bases not matched to a gene. Germline loops: CDR1 SGHRS, CDR2 YFSETQ. The CDR3 DNA follows: TGCGCCACCAGAGTACTACAGGGGCAGGGGACTGAAGCTTTCTTT. Translating gives CATRVLQGQGTEAFF.

The rearrangement links TRBV5-1 to TRBJ2-3; perhaps TRBD1 as D (6 bases). The CDR3 sequence is 17 residues long. Trimming took 3 bases from V and 4 from J, leaving 21 bases between them. Germline CDR1 SGHRS, CDR2 YFSETQ. DNA of the CDR3: TGCGCCAGCAGCTGGGCCCTTACCGGGACATCCTCAGATACGCAGTATTTT. This translates into CASSWALTGTSSDTQYF.

The chain is built from TRBV6-2 or TRBV6-3 and TRBJ1-1, with unresolved D. This CDR3 spans 14 amino acids. Trimming took 8 bases from V and 3 from J, leaving 16 bases between them. Looked up from germline, CDR1 is MNHEY and CDR2 is SVGEGT. CDR3 bases: TGTGCCAGCGTAGGCGCCGGATGGTACACTGAAGCTTTCTTT. Translated, it gives CASVGAGWYTEAFF.

The chain recombines TRBV4-3 with TRBJ2-2, with TRBD1 as a possible D gene (5 bases). The CDR3 length is 17 residues. The V and J ends lost 2 bases and 4 bases respectively, with 17 bases between them. The germline V gene has CDR1 LGHNA and CDR2 YSLEER. The CDR3 spells CASSQHRRGVGTGELFF. CDR3 nucleotide sequence: TGCGCCAGCAGCCAACACCGTAGGGGTGTCGGCACCGGGGAGCTGTTTTTT.

This chain connects TRBV27 to TRBJ1-5; D not resolved. The CDR3 is 15 residues long. Per germline, CDR1 MNHEY and CDR2 SMNVEV (reference sequence). Trimming stripped 1 base from V and 2 bases from J, with 9 bases between. CDR3 residues: CASSLLGFGNQPQHF. The CDR3 DNA sequence: TGTGCCAGCAGTTTATTAGGGTTTGGCAATCAGCCCCAGCATTTT.